This section outlines one T cell receptor beta chain sequence together with its context. Method: immunoSEQ multiplex PCR; TCRdb's copy keeps in-frame clones and lacks some. The table has 85,000 to 95,000 clones, around 90% seen once; the top ten hold roughly 1.6%. The time point was: pretreatment peripheral blood. These data belong to a study of PD-L1 blockade in urothelial cancer. Overall study: It was at 3 weeks (second dose) and 6 weeks after treatment start that blood was analyzed.

Trimming removed 3 bases from V and 2 bases from J, with 13 bases in between. Germline V gene data show CDR1 as SGHTA and CDR2 as FQGNSA. The CDR3 loop spans 15 amino acids. The chain employs TRBV7-2 and TRBJ2-5; D possibly corresponds to TRBD2 (5 bases). This clonotype was obtained from a man aged 55 to 70 with urothelial cancer. Source: PBMCs, taken around atezolizumab (anti-PD-L1) treatment. The CDR3 bases are TGTGCCAGCAGCTTTGCTCGCGGGCAACAAGAGACCCAGTACTTC. This sequence encodes CASSFARGQQETQYF.